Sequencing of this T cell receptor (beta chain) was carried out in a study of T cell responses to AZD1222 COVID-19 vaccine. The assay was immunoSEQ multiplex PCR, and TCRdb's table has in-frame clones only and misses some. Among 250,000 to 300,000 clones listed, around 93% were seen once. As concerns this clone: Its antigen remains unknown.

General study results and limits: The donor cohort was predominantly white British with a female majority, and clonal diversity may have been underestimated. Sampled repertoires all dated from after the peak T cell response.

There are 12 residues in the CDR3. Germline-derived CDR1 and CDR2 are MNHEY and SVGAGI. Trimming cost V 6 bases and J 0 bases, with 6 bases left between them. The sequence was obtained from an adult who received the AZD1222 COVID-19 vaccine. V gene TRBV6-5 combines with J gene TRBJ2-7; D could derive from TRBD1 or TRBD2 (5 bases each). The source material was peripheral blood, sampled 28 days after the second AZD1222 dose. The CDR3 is CASSGASYEQYF. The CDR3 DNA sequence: TGTGCCAGCAGCGGGGCCTCCTACGAGCAGTACTTC.